The entry that follows covers one T cell receptor (beta chain) sequence. Looked up from germline, CDR1 is SGHAT and CDR2 is FQNNGV. V lost 0 bases and J lost 8, with 10 bases in between. CDR3 size: 13 residues. This entry comes from a study of cytomegalovirus exposure and HLA in healthy donors. 60 Vbeta and 13 Jbeta primers were used in PCR. TCRdb's table, derived via immunoSEQ multiplex PCR, lists solely in-frame clones and lacks some. Seen here are about 170,000 clones, roughly 80% observed once, and the top ten hold 2.3%. The source of this sequence is a male donor in good health and CMV-seronegative. Input material: PBMCs. The V and J genes are TRBV11-2 and TRBJ1-2, with D uncertain. The CDR3 region has the DNA TGTGCCAGCAGCTTAGATGGGCAGGTGGGCTACACCTTC. Amino acid sequence: CASSLDGQVGYTF.